This record concerns one TCR beta chain sequence. No cognate antigen has been identified for it. Base-call qualities are not available, and no considerably larger clone is one nucleotide away. The record originates from a study of blood T cell repertoires in COVID-19 (dated by TCRdb to 2018 to 2020). For context, the study as a whole: Collaborator samples came from the United States, Italy and Spain and covered acute and convalescent phases of COVID-19. The prospective study material was composed of cDNA or gDNA derived from T cells, B-cell-depleted T cells, or PBMCs. Deeply sampled blood TCRbeta repertoires from subjects exposed to, actively infected with, or recovered from COVID-19 were included in the dataset. A freely available public database, intended as a resource for researchers studying the immune response to SARS-CoV-2, is where the repertoires were released. The samples were drawn from two sources: the first 160 participants of the ongoing ImmuneRACE study, and 1,200 or so subjects contributed by 6 global collaborators. The sample metadata nearly always contained a de-identified subject ID, COVID-19 status, age in years and sex. HLA class I and class II types, where available, came from metadata supplied by the sample provider rather than from assay-based typing.

Enrolling through a virtual design, the prospective study's participants ranged in age from roughly 18 to 100 years and lived across 24 United States geographic areas. Cohort assignment in the prospective study relied on participant-reported clinical history from a screening survey and a study questionnaire. For ImmuneRACE Cohort 3, a participant was defined as recovered based on two consecutive negative NP/OP PCR tests, clearance by a healthcare professional, or resolution of symptoms. Mobile phlebotomists in the prospective study collected whole blood, serum and a nasopharyngeal or oropharyngeal swab from every participant. Additional blood draws and questionnaires over a 2-month period could optionally be provided by prospective study participants. Before DNA extraction, blood samples from the prospective study were shipped at room temperature or frozen. Study-wide findings and limitations: The amount of clinical and demographic metadata varied by source and participant and was provided uncurated.

Counted from cysteine to phenylalanine, this CDR3 has 15 amino acids. The kept DNA is CDR3 alone, 45 bases in frame from the first base. CDR1 and CDR2 (LGHNT, FRNRAP) derive from the germline V gene. The germline V end is reduced by 6 bases and the J end by 2 bases; junction bases left unmatched: 6. TCRbeta CDR3 regions were amplified from genomic DNA by means of the immunoSEQ Assay, a bias-controlled multiplex PCR. On the study's bioinformatics: Nucleated cell counts per sample were estimated from amplification of reference gene primers within the assay. To quantify the absolute abundance of each unique TCRbeta CDR3 rearrangement, sequence reads were collapsed and filtered. For each sample, productive Simpson clonality was calculated as the square root of Simpson's diversity index over productive rearrangements. TCRdb took this table from immuneACCESS and kept in-frame rearrangements with V and J called. Such tables lack part of the clones; where checked against another copy, unresolved V genes explain under half of the gap, and the rest is unexplained. From that table come the V and J calls and clone size; the DNA was used to work out D and trimming. The sample table holds hundreds of thousands of clones, of which over 75% were seen once. Approximately 3.6% of the sample is in the top ten clones.

This TCR came from a woman in her sixties who had recovered from COVID-19. This chain is built from TRBV12-5 and TRBJ2-5; 10 middle bases align to TRBD2. The sample consisted of PBMCs or T cells enriched from blood (not recorded which). The CDR3 corresponds to CASGPGTSVQETQYF. The nucleotide sequence reads TGTGCTAGTGGGCCAGGGACTAGCGTTCAAGAGACCCAGTACTTC.